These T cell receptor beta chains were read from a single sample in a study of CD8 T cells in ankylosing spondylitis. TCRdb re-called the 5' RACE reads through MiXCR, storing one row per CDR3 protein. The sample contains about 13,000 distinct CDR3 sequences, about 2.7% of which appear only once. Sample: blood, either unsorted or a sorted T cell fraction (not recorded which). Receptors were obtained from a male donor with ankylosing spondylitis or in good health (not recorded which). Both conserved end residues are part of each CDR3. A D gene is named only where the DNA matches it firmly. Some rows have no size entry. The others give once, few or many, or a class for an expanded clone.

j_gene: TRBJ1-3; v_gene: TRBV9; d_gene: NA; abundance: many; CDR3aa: CASSVDGSGNTIYF; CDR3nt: TGTGCCAGCAGCGTAGATGGCAGTGGAAACACCATATATTTT
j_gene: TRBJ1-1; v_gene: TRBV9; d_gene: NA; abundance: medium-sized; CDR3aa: CASSVRDRGTEAFF; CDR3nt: TGTGCCAGCAGCGTTAGGGATCGGGGCACTGAAGCTTTCTTT
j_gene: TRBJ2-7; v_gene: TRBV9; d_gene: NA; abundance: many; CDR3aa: CASSGGEYEQYF; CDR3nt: TGTGCCAGCAGCGGAGGCGAATACGAGCAGTACTTC
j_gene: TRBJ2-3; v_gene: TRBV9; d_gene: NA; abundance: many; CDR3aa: CASSSLGGVATDTQYF; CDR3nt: TGTGCCAGCAGCTCCCTTGGGGGAGTAGCGACAGATACGCAGTATTTT
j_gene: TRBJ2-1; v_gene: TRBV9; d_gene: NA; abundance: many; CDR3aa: CASSVRGGNEQFF; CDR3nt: TGTGCCAGCAGCGTAAGGGGGGGCAATGAGCAGTTCTTC
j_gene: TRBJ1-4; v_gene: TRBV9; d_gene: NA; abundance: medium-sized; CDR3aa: CASSVEGLVNEKLFF; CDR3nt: TGTGCCAGCAGCGTAGAGGGACTGGTGAATGAAAAACTGTTTTTT
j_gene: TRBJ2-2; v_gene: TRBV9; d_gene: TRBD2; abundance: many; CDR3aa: CASSATSGGWTGELFF; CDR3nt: TGTGCCAGCAGCGCGACTAGCGGGGGATGGACCGGGGAGCTGTTTTTT
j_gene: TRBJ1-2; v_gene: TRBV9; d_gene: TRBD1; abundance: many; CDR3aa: CASSGDRGGYGYTF; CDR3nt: TGTGCCAGCAGCGGGGACAGGGGAGGCTATGGCTACACCTTC
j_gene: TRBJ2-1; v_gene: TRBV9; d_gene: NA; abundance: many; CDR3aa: CASSGNEQFF; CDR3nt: TGTGCCAGCAGCGGGAATGAGCAGTTCTTC
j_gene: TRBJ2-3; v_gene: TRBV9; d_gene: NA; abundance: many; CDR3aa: CASSVGQRGTDTQYF; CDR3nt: TGTGCCAGCAGCGTAGGCCAGCGGGGCACAGATACGCAGTATTTT
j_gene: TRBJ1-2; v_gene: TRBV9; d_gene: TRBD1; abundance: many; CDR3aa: CASSVAPTGNYGYTF; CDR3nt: TGTGCCAGCAGCGTAGCCCCGACAGGGAACTATGGCTACACCTTC
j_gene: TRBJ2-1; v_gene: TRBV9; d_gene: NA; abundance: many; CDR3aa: CISSVGQTNEQFF; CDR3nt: TGTATCAGCAGCGTAGGACAGACCAATGAGCAGTTCTTC
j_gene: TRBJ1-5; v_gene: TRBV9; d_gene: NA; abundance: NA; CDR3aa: CASSRGTRNQPQHF; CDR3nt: TGTGCCAGCAGTAGGGGTACGCGCAATCAGCCCCAGCATTTT
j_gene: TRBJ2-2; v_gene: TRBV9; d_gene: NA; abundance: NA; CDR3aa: CASSVGRQDTGELFF; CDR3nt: TGTGCCAGCAGCGTAGGGCGACAGGACACCGGGGAGCTGTTTTTT
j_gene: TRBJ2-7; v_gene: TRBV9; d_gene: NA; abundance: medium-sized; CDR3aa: CASSVSPTGTYEQYF; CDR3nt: TGTGCCAGCAGCGTAAGCCCTACAGGTACCTACGAGCAGTACTTC
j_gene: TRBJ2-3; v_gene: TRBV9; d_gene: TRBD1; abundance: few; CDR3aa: CASSVVGDRGDTQYF; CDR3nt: TGTGCCAGCAGCGTAGTGGGGGACAGGGGAGATACGCAGTATTTT
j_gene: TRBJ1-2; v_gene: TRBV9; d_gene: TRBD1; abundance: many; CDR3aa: CASSEQGDNYGYTF; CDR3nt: TGTGCCAGCAGCGAACAGGGGGATAACTATGGCTACACCTTC
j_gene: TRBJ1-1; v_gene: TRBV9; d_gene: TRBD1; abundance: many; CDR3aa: CASSGPRQGSTEAFF; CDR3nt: TGTGCCAGCAGCGGTCCTCGACAGGGAAGTACTGAAGCTTTCTTT
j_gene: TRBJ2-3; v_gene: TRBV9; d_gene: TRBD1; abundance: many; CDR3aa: CASSATGTDTQYF; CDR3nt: TGTGCCAGCAGCGCGACAGGGACAGATACGCAGTATTTT
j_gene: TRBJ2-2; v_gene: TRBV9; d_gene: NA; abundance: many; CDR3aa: CASSVGTANTGELFF; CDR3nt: TGTGCCAGCAGCGTAGGAACAGCGAACACCGGGGAGCTGTTTTTT
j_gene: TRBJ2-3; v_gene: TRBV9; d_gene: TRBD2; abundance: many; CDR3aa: CASSVGASGKTDTQYF; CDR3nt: TGTGCCAGCAGCGTAGGGGCTAGCGGAAAAACAGATACGCAGTATTTT
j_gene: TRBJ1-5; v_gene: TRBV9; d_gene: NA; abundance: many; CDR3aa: CASSLYGEGDPQHF; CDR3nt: TGTGCCAGCAGCCTTTACGGGGAGGGGGATCCCCAGCATTTT